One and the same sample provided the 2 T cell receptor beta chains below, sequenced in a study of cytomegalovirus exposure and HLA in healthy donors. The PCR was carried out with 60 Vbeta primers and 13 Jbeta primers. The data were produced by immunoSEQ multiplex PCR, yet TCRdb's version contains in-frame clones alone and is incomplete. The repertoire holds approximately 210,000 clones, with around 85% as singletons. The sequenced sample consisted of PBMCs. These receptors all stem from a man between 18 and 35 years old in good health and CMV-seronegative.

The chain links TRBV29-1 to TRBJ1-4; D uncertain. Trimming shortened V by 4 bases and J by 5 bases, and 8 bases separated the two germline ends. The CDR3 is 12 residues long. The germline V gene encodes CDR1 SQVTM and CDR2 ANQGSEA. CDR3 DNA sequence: TGCAGCGTTGGACGGAGGAATGAAAAACTGTTTTTT. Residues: CSVGRRNEKLFF.

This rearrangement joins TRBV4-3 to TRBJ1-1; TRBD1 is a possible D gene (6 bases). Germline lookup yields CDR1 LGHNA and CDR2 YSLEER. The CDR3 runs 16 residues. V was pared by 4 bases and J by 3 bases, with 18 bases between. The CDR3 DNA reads TGCGCCAGCAGCCGGGATCCACAGGGAGGGCACACTGAAGCTTTCTTT. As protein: CASSRDPQGGHTEAFF.